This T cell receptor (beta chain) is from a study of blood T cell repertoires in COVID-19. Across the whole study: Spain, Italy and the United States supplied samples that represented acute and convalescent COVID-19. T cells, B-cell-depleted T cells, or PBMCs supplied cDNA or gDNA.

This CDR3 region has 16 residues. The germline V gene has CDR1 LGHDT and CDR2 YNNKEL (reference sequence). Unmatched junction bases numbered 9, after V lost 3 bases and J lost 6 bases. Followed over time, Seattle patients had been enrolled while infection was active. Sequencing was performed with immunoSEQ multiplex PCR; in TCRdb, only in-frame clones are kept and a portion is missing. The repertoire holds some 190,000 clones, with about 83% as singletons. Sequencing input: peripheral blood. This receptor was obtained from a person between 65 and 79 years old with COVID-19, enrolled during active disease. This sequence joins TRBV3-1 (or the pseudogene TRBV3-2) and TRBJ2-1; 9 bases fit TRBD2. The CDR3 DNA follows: TGTGCCAGCAGCCAGTCGGGGACTAGCTTTTTCAATGAGCAGTTCTTC. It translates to CASSQSGTSFFNEQFF.